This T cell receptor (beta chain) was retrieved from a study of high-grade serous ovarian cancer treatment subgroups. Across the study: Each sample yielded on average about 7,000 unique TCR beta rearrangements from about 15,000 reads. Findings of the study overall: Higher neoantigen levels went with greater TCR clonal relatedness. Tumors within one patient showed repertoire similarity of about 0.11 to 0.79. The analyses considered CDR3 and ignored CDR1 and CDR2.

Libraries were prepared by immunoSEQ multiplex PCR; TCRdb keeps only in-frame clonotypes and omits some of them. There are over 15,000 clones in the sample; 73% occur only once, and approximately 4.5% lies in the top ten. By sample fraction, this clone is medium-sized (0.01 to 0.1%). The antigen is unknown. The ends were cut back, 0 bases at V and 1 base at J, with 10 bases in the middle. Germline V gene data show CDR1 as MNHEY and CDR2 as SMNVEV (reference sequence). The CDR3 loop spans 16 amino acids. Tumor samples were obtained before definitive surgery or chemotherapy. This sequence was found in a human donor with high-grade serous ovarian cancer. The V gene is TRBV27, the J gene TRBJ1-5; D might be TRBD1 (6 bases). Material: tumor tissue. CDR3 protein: CASSLSGGSSNQPQHF. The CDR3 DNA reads TGTGCCAGCAGTTTATCAGGGGGATCGAGCAATCAGCCCCAGCATTTT.